The present TCR beta chain was sequenced within a study of blood T cells in healthy people across ages. CDR1 and CDR2 (germline): MNHNS, SASEGT. Unmatched junction bases numbered 16, after V lost 10 bases and J lost 5 bases. The CDR3 is 16 residues long. A second PCR, run for roughly 7 to 11 cycles, used a sample-barcoded 5' primer plus a J-beta primer mix. In TCRdb, the 5' RACE reads were re-called with MiXCR into one record per CDR3 protein. Of roughly 800,000 distinct CDR3 sequences listed, 25% are singletons. Researchers report isolating at least 7 million PBMCs per sample. These data were also reused for a study on T cells of mothers and their children. In that study: T cell clones that were persistent and microchimeric went undetected.

This TCR derives from a boy aged 5-17 years in good health. The J gene is TRBJ1-1, the V gene TRBV6-1; the match to TRBD1 covers 10 bases. Source material: blood. The CDR3 sequence is CATLRGSRDRGTEAFF. The CDR3 region has the DNA TGTGCCACCCTAAGGGGGTCCCGGGACAGGGGTACTGAAGCTTTCTTT.